This T cell receptor beta chain is from a study of blood T cell repertoires in COVID-19. The authors' processing: Amplifying reference gene primers gave estimates of nucleated cell counts. Clones were read by immunoSEQ multiplex PCR, and TCRdb kept only the in-frame ones, dropping some. The DNA was the basis for D and trimming; V, J and clone size are from that table. The sample carries roughly 120,000 clones, 84% recorded once. The V gene's germline CDR1 is MDHEN and CDR2 SYDVKM. Between the trimmed V and J ends, which lost 7 bases and 1 base, there was a span of 12 bases. The CDR3 covers 14 residues.

The TCR sequence derives from a woman in her forties or fifties with acute or convalescent COVID-19. V and J are TRBV28 and TRBJ2-3; D possibly corresponds to TRBD2 (5 bases). The sequenced sample was peripheral blood. Written as DNA, the CDR3 is TGTGCCAGCAACGAGGGCCGACGCACAGATACGCAGTATTTT. Residues: CASNEGRRTDTQYF.